These 23 T cell receptor beta chains were sequenced from one sample in a study of cytomegalovirus exposure and HLA in healthy donors. The PCR contained 60 Vbeta and 13 Jbeta primers. This table comes from immunoSEQ multiplex PCR, and its TCRdb copy is limited to in-frame clones, with some not included. Of about 100,000 clones listed, roughly 75% were seen once; the top ten hold about 0.69%. Sequencing input: PBMCs. These receptor sequences come from a woman aged 55-70 years in good health and CMV-seronegative.

This chain joins TRBV2 and TRBJ1-6; perhaps TRBD1 as D (6 bases). Germline CDR1 SNHLY, CDR2 FYNNEI. CDR3 length: 16 amino acids. The germline V and J ends were trimmed by 4 bases and 3 bases, with 13 bases remaining between them. The CDR3 spells CASSVDRGHYNSPLHF. CDR3 nucleotide sequence: TGTGCCAGCAGTGTAGATAGGGGACACTATAATTCACCCCTCCACTTT.

This chain uses TRBV9 with TRBJ2-2; D is unclear. Per germline, CDR1 SGDLS and CDR2 YYNGEE. The CDR3 has 15 amino acids. Trimming took off 2 bases at V and 2 bases at J, with 10 bases between the two ends. CDR3: CASSVRELNTGELFF. CDR3 DNA: TGTGCCAGCAGCGTTAGAGAACTCAACACCGGGGAGCTGTTTTTT.

This chain uses TRBV27 with TRBJ2-7, with TRBD1 matching 9 bases. The V segment lost 5 bases and the J segment 4 bases; nucleotides outside the gene matches: 12. There are 16 residues in the CDR3. Germline CDR1 and CDR2: MNHEY and SMNVEV (reference sequence). CDR3 region: CASSAPGQGIGYEQYF. Here the CDR3 DNA reads TGTGCCAGCAGTGCTCCGGGACAGGGTATCGGGTACGAGCAGTACTTC.

The chain has TRBV7-2 and TRBJ2-1; D uncertain. Trimming removed 5 bases at V and 5 bases at J, with 13 bases between. The germline V gene encodes CDR1 SGHTA and CDR2 FQGNSA. The CDR3 covers 14 residues. The CDR3 protein is CASSPSHRDNEQFF. As DNA, the CDR3 is TGTGCCAGCAGCCCGTCCCACAGAGACAATGAGCAGTTCTTC.

This clone is a singleton in its sample. The chain couples TRBV6-5 to TRBJ2-5; D might be TRBD2 (6 bases). The germline V and J ends were trimmed by 0 bases and 5 bases, with 13 bases remaining between them. The CDR3 length is 15 residues. Germline CDR1 reads MNHEY; CDR2 reads SVGAGI. CDR3 in DNA: TGTGCCAGCAGTTACTCTCCTAGCGACGTCGAGACCCAGTACTTC. It is translated as CASSYSPSDVETQYF.

The rearrangement uses TRBV6-6 and TRBJ1-1; 8 positions agree with TRBD1. CDR1 and CDR2 (germline): MNHNY, SVGAGI (reference sequence). V shed 8 bases and J 3 bases; nucleotides not matched to a gene: 14. The CDR3 loop spans 16 amino acids. This CDR3 reads CASRQGIAKQDTEAFF. In DNA form, the CDR3 reads TGTGCCAGCCGACAGGGGATCGCAAAACAGGACACTGAAGCTTTCTTT.

This clone was counted only a few times. The chain recombines TRBV7-2 with TRBJ1-2; 8 nucleotides match TRBD1. CDR3 size: 15 residues. The V segment lost 5 bases and the J segment 0 bases; nucleotides outside the gene matches: 5. Germline-derived CDR1 and CDR2 are SGHTA and FQGNSA. This CDR3 is CASSPVTGANYGYTF. Here the CDR3 DNA reads TGTGCCAGCAGCCCGGTGACAGGGGCTAACTATGGCTACACCTTC.

In its sample, this clone was seen a few times. The chain has TRBV6-5 and TRBJ2-3, with D uncertain. The germline gives CDR1 MNHEY, CDR2 SVGAGI. CDR3 length: 13 amino acids. Trimming took 4 bases from V and 12 from J, leaving 17 bases between them. The CDR3 loop reads CASSFVARRNQYF. The CDR3 nucleotides are TGTGCCAGCAGTTTTGTCGCGCGTCGCAATCAGTATTTT.

The chain has TRBV6-5 and TRBJ2-3, with TRBD1 identical over 8 bases. The germline V gene has CDR1 MNHEY and CDR2 SVGAGI. The CDR3 consists of 14 residues. V lost 5 bases to trimming and J lost 4 bases; unmatched junction nucleotides: 5. CDR3 sequence reads: CASSRTGKADTQYF. CDR3 bases: TGTGCCAGCAGTAGGACAGGGAAGGCAGATACGCAGTATTTT.

DNA of the CDR3: TGTGCTAGTGGTTGGACAGGGCCCACGAACACTGAAGCTTTCTTT. The encoded protein is CASGWTGPTNTEAFF. The chain joins TRBV12-5 to TRBJ1-1; 8 bases are shared with TRBD1. The CDR3 spans 15 residues. V lost 4 bases, J lost 1 base, and 5 bases stayed unmatched. From germline, CDR1 is LGHNT and CDR2 FRNRAP. The whole variable domain, filled in from reference TRBV12-5 and TRBJ1-1, reads DARVTQTPRHKVTEMGQEVTMRCQPILGHNTVFWYRQTMMQGLELLAYFRNRAPLDDSGMPKDRFSAEMPDATLATLKIQPSEPRDSAVYFCASGWTGPTNTEAFFGQGTRLTVV.

The chain couples TRBV9 to TRBJ2-1, with 8 bases identical to TRBD2. Looked up from germline, CDR1 is SGDLS and CDR2 is YYNGEE. The CDR3 has 18 residues. The junction had 8 bases not matched to a gene; V was cut back by 0 bases and J by 0 bases. The CDR3 here is CASSVGLAGQSSYNEQFF. The CDR3 bases are TGTGCCAGCAGCGTAGGGCTAGCGGGCCAGAGCTCCTACAATGAGCAGTTCTTC.

The rearrangement links TRBV5-1 to TRBJ2-2; TRBD1 aligns across 8 bases. The CDR3 has 15 amino acids. The J segment lost 2 bases and the V segment lost 2 bases, leaving 2 bases of the junction unmatched. In germline, CDR1 is SGHRS, CDR2 YFSETQ. The CDR3 sequence: CASSFPGGNTGELFF. CDR3 bases: TGCGCCAGCAGCTTTCCAGGGGGCAACACCGGGGAGCTGTTTTTT.

The genes are TRBV6-5 and TRBJ2-7; TRBD1 agrees at 8 bases. Germline lookup yields CDR1 MNHEY and CDR2 SVGAGI. The V and J ends lost 6 bases and 2 bases, in that order; junction bases with no gene match: 3. The CDR3 covers 13 residues. CDR3 coding DNA: TGTGCCAGCAGACCACAGGGGGCCTACGAGCAGTACTTC. Translated, it gives CASRPQGAYEQYF.

The chain has TRBV10-2 and TRBJ2-3; 7 nucleotides match TRBD2. The CDR3 has 13 residues. V shed 2 bases and J 9 bases; nucleotides not matched to a gene: 5. Germline values: CDR1 WSHSY, CDR2 SAAADI. Here the CDR3 reads CASSEAGVETQYF. The CDR3 DNA reads TGCGCCAGCAGTGAGGCGGGGGTGGAGACGCAGTATTTT.

The rearrangement links TRBV28 to TRBJ1-6, with D perhaps TRBD1 (6 bases). The CDR3 has 14 residues. Germline V gene data show CDR1 as MDHEN and CDR2 as SYDVKM. Trimming removed 2 bases at V and 13 bases at J, with 15 bases between. The CDR3 spells CASSLAGAPYPLHF. In DNA, the CDR3 is TGTGCCAGCAGTTTAGCGGGGGCCCCCTATCCCCTCCACTTT.

V usage is TRBV7-9 and J usage is TRBJ2-5; a possible D gene is TRBD1 (6 bases). Germline V CDR1 and CDR2: SEHNR, FQNEAQ (reference sequence). The CDR3 consists of 14 residues. V lost 5 bases and J lost 1, with 11 bases in between. The CDR3 sequence: CASSLGQLQETQYF. DNA of the CDR3: TGTGCCAGCAGCCTAGGACAGCTCCAAGAGACCCAGTACTTC.

Turning to this clone: Other DNA sequences in the sample encode the same CDR3. V usage is TRBV20-1 and J usage is TRBJ2-1; 7 bases map to TRBD2. Germline trimming cut 3 bases from V and 10 bases from J; bases unmatched to any gene: 0. This CDR3 is built from 10 residues. The germline V gene encodes CDR1 DFQATT and CDR2 SNEGSKA (reference sequence). CDR3 coding DNA: TGCAGTGCTAGCGGGAGGGAGCAGTTCTTC. Its translation is CSASGREQFF.

In DNA, the CDR3 is TGCGCCAGCAGTCAATGGCCAGGGGAGGGGAGCGGGGAGCTGTTTTTT. It translates to CASSQWPGEGSGELFF. The V gene is TRBV23-1, the J gene TRBJ2-2, with a possible D match to TRBD2 (7 bases). TRBV23-1 is flagged as an ORF with uncertain function. The CDR3 has 16 residues. V lost 1 base and J lost 7, with 16 bases in between.

The chain couples TRBV5-1 to TRBJ2-5; 7 bases agree with TRBD1. Germline CDR1 SGHRS, CDR2 YFSETQ. CDR3 length equals 16 residues. Trimming at V came to 3 bases and at J to 5 bases, leaving 13 bases not matched to a gene. For the CDR3, the DNA is TGCGCCAGCAGCTGGGGCTCAGGGGGAATTGAGGAGACCCAGTACTTC. Translation: CASSWGSGGIEETQYF.

This chain joins TRBV6-1 and TRBJ2-2; D not certain. CDR3 size: 14 residues. V was shortened by 7 bases and J by 0 bases, with 9 bases between the two germline ends. CDR1 is MNHNS, CDR2 SASEGT, per germline. The CDR3 loop reads CASKPGPNTGELFF. The CDR3 DNA follows: TGTGCCAGCAAGCCGGGTCCGAACACCGGGGAGCTGTTTTTT.

This clone was observed a few times. The rearrangement joins TRBV11-2 to TRBJ1-1, with no clear D. With 5 bases removed from V and 11 bases from J, the gap between germline ends came to 9 bases. This CDR3 spans 10 amino acids. The V gene's germline CDR1 is SGHAT and CDR2 FQNNGV. The CDR3 is CASSRLSAFF. CDR3 in DNA: TGTGCCAGCAGCCGCCTGAGCGCTTTCTTT.

The J gene is TRBJ2-1, the V gene TRBV4-3; TRBD2 matches 10 bases. The length of the CDR3 is 18 residues. V lost 0 bases to trimming and J lost 0 bases; unmatched junction nucleotides: 5. Germline V gene lookup returns CDR1 LGHNA and CDR2 YSLEER. CDR3 residues: CASSQEASGRTSYNEQFF. In DNA form, the CDR3 reads TGCGCCAGCAGCCAAGAGGCTAGCGGGAGAACCTCCTACAATGAGCAGTTCTTC.

The rearrangement links TRBV25-1 to TRBJ2-2; D gene ambiguous. CDR3 length equals 15 residues. V lost 3 bases, J lost 0 bases, and 8 bases lay in between. CDR1 is MGHDK and CDR2 is SYGVNS in the germline V gene. CDR3 loop: CASSDPRANTGELFF. CDR3 nucleotide sequence: TGTGCCAGCAGTGATCCGAGAGCGAACACCGGGGAGCTGTTTTTT.